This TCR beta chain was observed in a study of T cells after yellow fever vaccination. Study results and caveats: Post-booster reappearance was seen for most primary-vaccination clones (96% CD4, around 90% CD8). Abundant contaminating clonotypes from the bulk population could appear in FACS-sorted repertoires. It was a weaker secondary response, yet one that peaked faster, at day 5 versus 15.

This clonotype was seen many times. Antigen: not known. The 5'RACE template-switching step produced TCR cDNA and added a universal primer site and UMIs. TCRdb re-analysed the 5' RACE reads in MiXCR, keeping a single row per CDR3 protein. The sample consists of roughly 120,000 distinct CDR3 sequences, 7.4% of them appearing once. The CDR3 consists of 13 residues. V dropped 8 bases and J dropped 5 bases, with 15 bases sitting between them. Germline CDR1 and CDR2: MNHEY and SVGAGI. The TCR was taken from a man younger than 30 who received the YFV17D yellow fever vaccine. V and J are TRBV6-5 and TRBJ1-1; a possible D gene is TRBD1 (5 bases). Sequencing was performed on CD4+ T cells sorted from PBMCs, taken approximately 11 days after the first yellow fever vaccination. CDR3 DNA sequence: TGTGCCAGCCGAAGTCAGGGAAGAACTGAAGCTTTCTTT. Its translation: CASRSQGRTEAFF.